This TCR beta chain was sequenced during a study of CD8 T cells in ankylosing spondylitis. TCRdb ran MiXCR on the 5' RACE reads and lists one entry per CDR3 protein. This sample yields approximately 220,000 distinct CDR3 sequences, of which around 16% are seen a single time; 42% belongs to the top ten. Study conclusions and caveats: Reported data indicate significant enrichment of disease-linked clones within matched ankylosing spondylitis synovial fluid. A TCR beta motif made of several highly homologous variants seemed typical of ankylosing spondylitis blood.

The germline V gene encodes CDR1 LGHNA and CDR2 YNFKEQ. The length of the CDR3 is 16 residues. The ends lost 0 bases at V and 5 bases at J; junction bases unmatched: 7. Regarding this clonotype: Its specificity is not known.

V gene TRBV4-2 combines with J gene TRBJ1-1; 9 bases map to TRBD1. Sequencing input: blood, either unsorted or a sorted T cell fraction (not recorded which). This sequence originates from a male donor with ankylosing spondylitis. The CDR3 nucleotides are TGTGCCAGCAGCCAAGAGAAGGGACAGGGAAGAACTGAAGCTTTCTTT. It yields the protein CASSQEKGQGRTEAFF.